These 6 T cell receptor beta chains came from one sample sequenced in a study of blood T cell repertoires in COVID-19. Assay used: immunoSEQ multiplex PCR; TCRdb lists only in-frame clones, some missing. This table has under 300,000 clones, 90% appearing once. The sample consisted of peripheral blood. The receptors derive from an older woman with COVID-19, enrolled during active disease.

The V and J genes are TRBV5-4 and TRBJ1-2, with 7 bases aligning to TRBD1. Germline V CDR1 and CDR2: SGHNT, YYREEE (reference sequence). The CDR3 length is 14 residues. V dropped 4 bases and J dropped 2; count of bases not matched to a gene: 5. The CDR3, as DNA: TGTGCCAGCAGCCCAGACAGGGCAAACTATGGCTACACCTTC. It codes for CASSPDRANYGYTF.

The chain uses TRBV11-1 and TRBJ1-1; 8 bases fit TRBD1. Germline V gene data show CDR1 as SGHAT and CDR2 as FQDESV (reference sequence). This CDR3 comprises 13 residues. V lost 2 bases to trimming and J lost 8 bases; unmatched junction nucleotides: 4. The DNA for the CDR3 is TGTGCCAGCAGCTTAAGGGACAGGAGAGAAGCTTTCTTT. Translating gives CASSLRDRREAFF.

For the CDR3, the DNA is TGTGCCAGCAGCTTGGCCGGGGTTGAGGGTTACGAGCAGTACTTC. Translating it yields CASSLAGVEGYEQYF. This rearrangement joins TRBV5-4 to TRBJ2-7; the D gene is possibly TRBD2 (5 bases). Germline values: CDR1 SGHNT, CDR2 YYREEE (reference sequence). The CDR3 has 15 amino acids. V was trimmed by 0 bases and J by 4 bases, leaving 14 bases between them. The full variable domain, with the rest looked up from reference TRBV5-4 and TRBJ2-7, is ETGVTQSPTHLIKTRGQQVTLRCSSQSGHNTVSWYQQALGQGPQFIFQYYREEENGRGNFPPRFSGLQFPNYSSELNVNALELDDSALYLCASSLAGVEGYEQYFGPGTRLTVT.

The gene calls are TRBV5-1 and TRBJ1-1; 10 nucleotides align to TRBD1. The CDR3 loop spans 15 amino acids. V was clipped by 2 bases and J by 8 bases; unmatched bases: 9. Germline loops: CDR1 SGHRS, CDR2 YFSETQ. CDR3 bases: TGCGCCAGCAGCTTCCGGGACAGGGGACGTGAGGAAGCTTTCTTT. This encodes CASSFRDRGREEAFF.

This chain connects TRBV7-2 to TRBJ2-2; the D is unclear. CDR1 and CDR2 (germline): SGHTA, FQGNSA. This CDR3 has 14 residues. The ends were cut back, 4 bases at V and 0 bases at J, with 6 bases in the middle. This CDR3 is CASSWAANTGELFF. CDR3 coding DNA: TGTGCCAGCAGCTGGGCCGCGAACACCGGGGAGCTGTTTTTT.

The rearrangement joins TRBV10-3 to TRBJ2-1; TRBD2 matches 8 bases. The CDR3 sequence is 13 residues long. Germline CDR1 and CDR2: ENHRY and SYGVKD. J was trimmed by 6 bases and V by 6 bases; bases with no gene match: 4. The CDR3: CAISGGVINEQFF. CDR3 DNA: TGTGCCATCAGCGGGGGGGTTATCAATGAGCAGTTCTTC.